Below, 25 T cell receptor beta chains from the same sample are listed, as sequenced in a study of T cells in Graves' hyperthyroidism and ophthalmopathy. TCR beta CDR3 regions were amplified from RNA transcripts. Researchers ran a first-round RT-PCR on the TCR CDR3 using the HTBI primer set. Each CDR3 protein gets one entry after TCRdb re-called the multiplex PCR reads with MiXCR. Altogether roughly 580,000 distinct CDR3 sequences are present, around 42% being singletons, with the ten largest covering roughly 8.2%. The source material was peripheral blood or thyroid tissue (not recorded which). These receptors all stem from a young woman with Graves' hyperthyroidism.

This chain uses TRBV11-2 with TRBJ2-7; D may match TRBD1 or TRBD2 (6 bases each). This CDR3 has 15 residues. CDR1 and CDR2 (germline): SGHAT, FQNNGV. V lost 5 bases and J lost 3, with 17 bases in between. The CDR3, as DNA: TGTGCCAGCAGCGACCTAAGAGGGGGACTCTACGAGCAGTACTTC. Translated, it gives CASSDLRGGLYEQYF.

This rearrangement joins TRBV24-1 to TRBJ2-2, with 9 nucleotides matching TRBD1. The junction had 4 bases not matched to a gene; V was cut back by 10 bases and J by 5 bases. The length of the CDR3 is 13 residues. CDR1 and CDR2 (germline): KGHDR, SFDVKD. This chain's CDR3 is CATRQGVTGELFF. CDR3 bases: TGTGCCACAAGACAGGGGGTTACCGGGGAGCTGTTTTTT.

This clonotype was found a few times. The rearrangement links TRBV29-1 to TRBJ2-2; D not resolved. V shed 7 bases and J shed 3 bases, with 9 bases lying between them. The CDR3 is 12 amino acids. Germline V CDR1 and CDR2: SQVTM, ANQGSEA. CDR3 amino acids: CSDNKYTGELFF. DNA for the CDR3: TGCAGCGACAACAAGTACACCGGGGAGCTGTTTTTT.

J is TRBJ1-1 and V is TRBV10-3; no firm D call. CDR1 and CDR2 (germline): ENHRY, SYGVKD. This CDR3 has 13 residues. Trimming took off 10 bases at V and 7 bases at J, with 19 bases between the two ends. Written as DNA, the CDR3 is TGTGCCACCGTTTTTGGAGGGTACCATGAAGCTTTCTTT. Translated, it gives CATVFGGYHEAFF.

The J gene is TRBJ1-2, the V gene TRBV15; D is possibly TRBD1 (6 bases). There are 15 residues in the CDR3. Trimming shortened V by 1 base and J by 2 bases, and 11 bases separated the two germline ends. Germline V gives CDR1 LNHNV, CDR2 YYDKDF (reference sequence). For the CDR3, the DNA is TGTGCCACCAGCAGAGTGGGGGCAGAGAACTATGGCTACACCTTC. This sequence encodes CATSRVGAENYGYTF.

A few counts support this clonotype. Here the CDR3 reads CASSLSGSEETQYF. The CDR3 region has the DNA TGCGCCAGCAGCTTGAGCGGGAGCGAGGAGACCCAGTACTTC. The chain couples TRBV5-1 to TRBJ2-5; 8 nucleotides agree with TRBD2. This CDR3 is built from 14 residues. Germline CDR1 SGHRS, CDR2 YFSETQ. V gave up 1 base and J gave up 5 bases; unmatched junction bases: 4.

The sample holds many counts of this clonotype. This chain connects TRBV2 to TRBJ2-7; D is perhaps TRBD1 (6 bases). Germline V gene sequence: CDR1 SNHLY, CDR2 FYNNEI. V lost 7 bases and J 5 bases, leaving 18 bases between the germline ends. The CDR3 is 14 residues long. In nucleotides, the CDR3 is TGTGCCAGCAAACAGGACAGTCTCATCGACGAGCAGTACTTC. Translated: CASKQDSLIDEQYF.

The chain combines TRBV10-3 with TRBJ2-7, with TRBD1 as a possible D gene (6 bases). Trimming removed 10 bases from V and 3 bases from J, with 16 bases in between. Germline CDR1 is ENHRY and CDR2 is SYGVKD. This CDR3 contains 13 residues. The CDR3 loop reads CASNWPGHYEQYF. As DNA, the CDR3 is TGTGCCAGCAATTGGCCGGGACACTACGAGCAGTACTTC.

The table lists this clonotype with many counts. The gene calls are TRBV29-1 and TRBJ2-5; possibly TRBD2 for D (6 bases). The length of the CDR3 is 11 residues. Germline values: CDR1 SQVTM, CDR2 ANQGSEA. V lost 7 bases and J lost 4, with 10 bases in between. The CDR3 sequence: CSAELAETQYF. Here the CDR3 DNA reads TGCAGCGCCGAACTAGCAGAGACCCAGTACTTC. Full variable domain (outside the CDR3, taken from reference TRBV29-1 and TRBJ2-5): SAVISQKPSRDICQRGTSLTIQCQVDSQVTMMFWYRQQPGQSLTLIATANQGSEATYESGFVIDKFPISRPNLTFSTLTVSNMSPEDSSIYLCSAELAETQYFGPGTRLLVL.

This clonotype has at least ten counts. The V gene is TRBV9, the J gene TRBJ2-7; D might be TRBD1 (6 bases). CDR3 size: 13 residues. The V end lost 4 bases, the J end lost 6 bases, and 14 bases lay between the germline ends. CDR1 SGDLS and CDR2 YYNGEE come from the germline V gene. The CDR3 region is CASSSLQGSEQYF. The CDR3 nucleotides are TGTGCCAGCAGCTCATTACAGGGTAGCGAGCAGTACTTC.

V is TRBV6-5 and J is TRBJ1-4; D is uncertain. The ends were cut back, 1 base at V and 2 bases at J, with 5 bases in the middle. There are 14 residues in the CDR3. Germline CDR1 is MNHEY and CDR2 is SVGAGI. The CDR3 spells CASSYLGTNEKLFF. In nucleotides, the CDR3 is TGTGCCAGCAGTTACTTAGGTACTAATGAAAAACTGTTTTTT.

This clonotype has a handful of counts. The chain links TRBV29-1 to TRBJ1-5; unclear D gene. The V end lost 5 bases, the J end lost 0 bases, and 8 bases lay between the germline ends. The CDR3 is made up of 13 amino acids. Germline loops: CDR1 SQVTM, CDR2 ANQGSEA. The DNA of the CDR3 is TGCAGCGTTTCGGAAAATAGCAATCAGCCCCAGCATTTT. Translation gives CSVSENSNQPQHF. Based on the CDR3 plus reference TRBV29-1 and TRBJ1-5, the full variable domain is SAVISQKPSRDICQRGTSLTIQCQVDSQVTMMFWYRQQPGQSLTLIATANQGSEATYESGFVIDKFPISRPNLTFSTLTVSNMSPEDSSIYLCSVSENSNQPQHFGDGTRLSIL.

CDR3 residues: CASSEPAGDTEAFF. The DNA of the CDR3 is TGTGCCAGCAGTGAACCGGCGGGGGACACTGAAGCTTTCTTT. The V gene is TRBV6-1, the J gene TRBJ1-1; D perhaps matches TRBD1 (5 bases). This CDR3 region has 14 residues. From germline, CDR1 is MNHNS and CDR2 SASEGT. The V and J ends lost 2 bases and 3 bases respectively, with 10 bases between them.

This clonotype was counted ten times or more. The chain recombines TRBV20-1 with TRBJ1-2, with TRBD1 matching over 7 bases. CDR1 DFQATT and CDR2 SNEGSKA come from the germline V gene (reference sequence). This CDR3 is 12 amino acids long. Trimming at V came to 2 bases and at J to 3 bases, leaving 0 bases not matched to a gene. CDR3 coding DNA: TGCAGTGCTAGACAGGGGGACTATGGCTACACCTTC. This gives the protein CSARQGDYGYTF.

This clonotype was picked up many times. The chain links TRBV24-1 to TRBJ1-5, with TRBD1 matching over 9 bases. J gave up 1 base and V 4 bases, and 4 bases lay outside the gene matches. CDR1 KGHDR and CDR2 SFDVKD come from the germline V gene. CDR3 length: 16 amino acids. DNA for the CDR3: TGTGCCACCAGTGACCCGACAGGGGGGAGCAATCAGCCCCAGCATTTT. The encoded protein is CATSDPTGGSNQPQHF.

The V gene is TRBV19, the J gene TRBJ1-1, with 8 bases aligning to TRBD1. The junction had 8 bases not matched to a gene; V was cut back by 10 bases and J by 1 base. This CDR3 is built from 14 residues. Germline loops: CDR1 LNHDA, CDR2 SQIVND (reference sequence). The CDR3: CATAWTGRNTEAFF. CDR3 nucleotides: TGTGCCACCGCTTGGACAGGGAGGAACACTGAAGCTTTCTTT. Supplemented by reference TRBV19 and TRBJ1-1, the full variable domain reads DGGITQSPKYLFRKEGQNVTLSCEQNLNHDAMYWYRQDPGQGLRLIYYSQIVNDFQKGDIAEGYSVSREKKESFPLTVTSAQKNPTAFYLCATAWTGRNTEAFFGQGTRLTVV.

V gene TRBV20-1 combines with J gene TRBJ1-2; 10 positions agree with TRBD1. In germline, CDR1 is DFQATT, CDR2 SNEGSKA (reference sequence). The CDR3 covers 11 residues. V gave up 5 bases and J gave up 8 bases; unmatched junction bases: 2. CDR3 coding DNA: TGCAGTGCTCGGACAGGGGGAGGCTACACCTTC. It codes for CSARTGGGYTF.

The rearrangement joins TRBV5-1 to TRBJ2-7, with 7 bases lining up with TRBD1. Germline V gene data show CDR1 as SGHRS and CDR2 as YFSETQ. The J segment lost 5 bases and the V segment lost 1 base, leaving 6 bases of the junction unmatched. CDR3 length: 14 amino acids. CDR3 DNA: TGCGCCAGCAGCTTGTCCAGGGGGATCGACGAGCAGTACTTC. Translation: CASSLSRGIDEQYF.

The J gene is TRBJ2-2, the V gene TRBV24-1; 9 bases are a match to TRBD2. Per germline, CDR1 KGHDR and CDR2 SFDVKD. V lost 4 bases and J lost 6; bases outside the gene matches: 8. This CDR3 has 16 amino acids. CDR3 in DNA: TGTGCCACCAGTGACGCGGCTAGCGGGAAACCCGGGGAGCTGTTTTTT. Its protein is CATSDAASGKPGELFF.

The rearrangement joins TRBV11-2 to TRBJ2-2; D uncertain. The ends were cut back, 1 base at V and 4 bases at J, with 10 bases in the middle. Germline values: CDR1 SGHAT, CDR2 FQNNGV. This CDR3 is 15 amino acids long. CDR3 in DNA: TGTGCCAGCAGCTTAGGTTGGGTCGTCACCGGGGAGCTGTTTTTT. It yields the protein CASSLGWVVTGELFF.

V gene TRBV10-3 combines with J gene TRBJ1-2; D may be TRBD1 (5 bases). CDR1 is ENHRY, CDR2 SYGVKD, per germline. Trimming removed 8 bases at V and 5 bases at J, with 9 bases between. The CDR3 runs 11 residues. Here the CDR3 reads CAIYGAYGYTF. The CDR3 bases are TGTGCCATCTACGGGGCTTATGGCTACACCTTC.

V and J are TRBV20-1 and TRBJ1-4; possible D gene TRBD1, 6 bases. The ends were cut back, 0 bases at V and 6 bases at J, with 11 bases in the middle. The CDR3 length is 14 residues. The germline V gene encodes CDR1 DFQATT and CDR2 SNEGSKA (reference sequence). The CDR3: CSARDPRGYEKLFF. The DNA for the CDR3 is TGCAGTGCTAGAGATCCCAGGGGATATGAAAAACTGTTTTTT.

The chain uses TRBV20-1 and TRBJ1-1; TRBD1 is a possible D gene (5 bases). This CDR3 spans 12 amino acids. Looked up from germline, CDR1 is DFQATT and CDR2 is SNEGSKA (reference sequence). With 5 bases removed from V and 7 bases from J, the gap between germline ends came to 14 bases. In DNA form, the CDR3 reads TGCAGTGCTCCGGGACGGGGGGTTGAAGCTTTCTTT. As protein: CSAPGRGVEAFF.

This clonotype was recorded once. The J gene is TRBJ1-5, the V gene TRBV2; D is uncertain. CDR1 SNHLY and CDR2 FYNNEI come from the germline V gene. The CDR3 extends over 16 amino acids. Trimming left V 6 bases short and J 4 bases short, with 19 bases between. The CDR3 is CASSPSATGTNQPQHF. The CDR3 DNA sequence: TGTGCCAGCAGCCCCAGTGCCACCGGAACGAATCAGCCCCAGCATTTT.

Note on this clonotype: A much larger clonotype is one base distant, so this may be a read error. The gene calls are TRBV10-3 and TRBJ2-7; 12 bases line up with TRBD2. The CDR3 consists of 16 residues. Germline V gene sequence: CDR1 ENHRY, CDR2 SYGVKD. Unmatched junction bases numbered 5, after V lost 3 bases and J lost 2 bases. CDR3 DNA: TGTGCCATCAGTGATGCCGGACTAGCGGGAACCTACGAGCAGTACTTC. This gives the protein CAISDAGLAGTYEQYF.